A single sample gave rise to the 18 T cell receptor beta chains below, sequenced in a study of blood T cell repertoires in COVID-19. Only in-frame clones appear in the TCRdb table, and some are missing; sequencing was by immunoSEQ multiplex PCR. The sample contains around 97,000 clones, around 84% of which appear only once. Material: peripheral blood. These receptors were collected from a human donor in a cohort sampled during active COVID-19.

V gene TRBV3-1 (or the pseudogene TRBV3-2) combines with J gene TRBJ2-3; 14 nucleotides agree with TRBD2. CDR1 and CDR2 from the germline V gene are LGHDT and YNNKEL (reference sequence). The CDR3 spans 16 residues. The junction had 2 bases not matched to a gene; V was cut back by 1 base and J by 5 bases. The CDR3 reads CASSQGTSGGKDTQYF. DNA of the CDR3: TGTGCCAGCAGCCAAGGGACTAGCGGGGGGAAAGATACGCAGTATTTT.

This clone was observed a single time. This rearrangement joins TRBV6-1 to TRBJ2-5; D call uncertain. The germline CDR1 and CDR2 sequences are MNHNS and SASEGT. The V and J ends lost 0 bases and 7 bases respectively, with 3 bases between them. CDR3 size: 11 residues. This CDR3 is CASSEALTQYF. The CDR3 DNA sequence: TGTGCCAGCAGTGAAGCCCTGACCCAGTACTTC.

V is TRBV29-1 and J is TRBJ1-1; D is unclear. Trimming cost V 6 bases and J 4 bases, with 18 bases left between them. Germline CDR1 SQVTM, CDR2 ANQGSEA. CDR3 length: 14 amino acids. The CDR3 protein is CSVVSGPSGTEAFF. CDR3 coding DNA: TGCAGCGTCGTGAGCGGCCCGTCCGGCACTGAAGCTTTCTTT.

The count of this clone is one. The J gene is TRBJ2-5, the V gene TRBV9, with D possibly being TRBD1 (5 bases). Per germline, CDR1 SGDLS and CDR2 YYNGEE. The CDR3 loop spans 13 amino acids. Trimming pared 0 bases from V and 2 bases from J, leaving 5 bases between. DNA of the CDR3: TGTGCCAGCAGCGTAGGACAGCAAGAGACCCAGTACTTC. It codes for CASSVGQQETQYF.

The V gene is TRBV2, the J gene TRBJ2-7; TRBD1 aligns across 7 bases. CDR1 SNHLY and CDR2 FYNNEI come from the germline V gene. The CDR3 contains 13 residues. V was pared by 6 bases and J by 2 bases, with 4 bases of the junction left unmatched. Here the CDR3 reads CASRDRVPYEQYF. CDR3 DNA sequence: TGTGCCAGCAGAGACAGGGTGCCCTACGAGCAGTACTTC.

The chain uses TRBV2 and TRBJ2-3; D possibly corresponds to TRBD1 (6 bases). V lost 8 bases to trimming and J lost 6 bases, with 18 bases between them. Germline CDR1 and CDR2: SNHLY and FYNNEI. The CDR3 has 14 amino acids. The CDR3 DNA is TGTGCCAGCCCAAGACAGGTTTTATCCGATACGCAGTATTTT. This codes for CASPRQVLSDTQYF. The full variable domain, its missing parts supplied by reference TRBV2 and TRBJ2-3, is EPEVTQTPSHQVTQMGQEVILRCVPISNHLYFYWYRQILGQKVEFLVSFYNNEISEKSEIFDDQFSVERPDGSNFTLKIRSTKLEDSAMYFCASPRQVLSDTQYFGPGTRLTVL.

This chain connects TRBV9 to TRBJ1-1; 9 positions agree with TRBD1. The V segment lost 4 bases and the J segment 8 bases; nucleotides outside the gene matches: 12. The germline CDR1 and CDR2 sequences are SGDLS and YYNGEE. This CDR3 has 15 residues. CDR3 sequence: CASSPQGARTFEAFF. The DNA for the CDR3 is TGTGCCAGCAGCCCACAGGGGGCGCGGACTTTCGAAGCTTTCTTT.

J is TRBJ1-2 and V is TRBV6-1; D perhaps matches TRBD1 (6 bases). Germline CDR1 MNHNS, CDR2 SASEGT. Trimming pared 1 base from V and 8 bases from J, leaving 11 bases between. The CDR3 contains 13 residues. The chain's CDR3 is CASSEVGGPGYTF. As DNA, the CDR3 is TGTGCCAGCAGTGAAGTGGGGGGGCCAGGCTACACCTTC.

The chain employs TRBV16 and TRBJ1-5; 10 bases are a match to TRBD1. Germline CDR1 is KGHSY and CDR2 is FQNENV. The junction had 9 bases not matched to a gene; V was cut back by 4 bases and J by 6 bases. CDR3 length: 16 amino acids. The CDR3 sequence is CASSLTGQGVSQPQHF. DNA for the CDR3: TGTGCCAGCAGCCTAACCGGACAGGGGGTATCTCAGCCCCAGCATTTT.

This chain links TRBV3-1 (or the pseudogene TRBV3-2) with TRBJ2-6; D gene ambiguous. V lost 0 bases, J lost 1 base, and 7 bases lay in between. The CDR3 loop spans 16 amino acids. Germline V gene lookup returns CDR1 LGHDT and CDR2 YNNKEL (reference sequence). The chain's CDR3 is CASSQDLTSGANVLTF. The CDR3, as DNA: TGTGCCAGCAGCCAAGATCTAACTTCTGGGGCCAACGTCCTGACTTTC.

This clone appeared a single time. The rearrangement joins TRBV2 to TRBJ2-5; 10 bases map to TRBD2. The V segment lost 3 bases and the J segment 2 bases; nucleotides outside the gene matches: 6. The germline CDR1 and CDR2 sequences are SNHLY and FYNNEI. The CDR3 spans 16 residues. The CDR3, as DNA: TGTGCCAGCAGTGATGCTAGCGGGGGAGTGCAAGAGACCCAGTACTTC. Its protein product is CASSDASGGVQETQYF. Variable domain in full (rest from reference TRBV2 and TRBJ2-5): EPEVTQTPSHQVTQMGQEVILRCVPISNHLYFYWYRQILGQKVEFLVSFYNNEISEKSEIFDDQFSVERPDGSNFTLKIRSTKLEDSAMYFCASSDASGGVQETQYFGPGTRLLVL.

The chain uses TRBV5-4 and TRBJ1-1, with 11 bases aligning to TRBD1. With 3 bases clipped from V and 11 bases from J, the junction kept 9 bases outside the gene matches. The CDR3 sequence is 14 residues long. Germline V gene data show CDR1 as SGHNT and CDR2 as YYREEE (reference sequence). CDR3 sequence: CASSSDRGLGYAFF. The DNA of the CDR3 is TGTGCCAGCAGCTCGGACAGGGGGCTTGGTTACGCTTTCTTT. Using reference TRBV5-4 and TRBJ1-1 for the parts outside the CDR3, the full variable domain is ETGVTQSPTHLIKTRGQQVTLRCSSQSGHNTVSWYQQALGQGPQFIFQYYREEENGRGNFPPRFSGLQFPNYSSELNVNALELDDSALYLCASSSDRGLGYAFFGQGTRLTVV.

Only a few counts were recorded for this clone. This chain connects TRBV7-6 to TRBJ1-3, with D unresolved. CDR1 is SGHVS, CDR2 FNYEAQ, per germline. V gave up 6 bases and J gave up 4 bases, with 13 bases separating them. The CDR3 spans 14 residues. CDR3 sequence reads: CASSHPGSGNTIYF. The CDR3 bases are TGTGCCAGCAGTCACCCCGGGTCAGGAAACACCATATATTTT.

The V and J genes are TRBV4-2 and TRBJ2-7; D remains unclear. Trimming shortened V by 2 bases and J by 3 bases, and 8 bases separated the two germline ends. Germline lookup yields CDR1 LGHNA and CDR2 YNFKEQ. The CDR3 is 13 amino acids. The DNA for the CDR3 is TGTGCCAGCAGCCAACCCCCTAACTACGAGCAGTACTTC. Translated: CASSQPPNYEQYF.

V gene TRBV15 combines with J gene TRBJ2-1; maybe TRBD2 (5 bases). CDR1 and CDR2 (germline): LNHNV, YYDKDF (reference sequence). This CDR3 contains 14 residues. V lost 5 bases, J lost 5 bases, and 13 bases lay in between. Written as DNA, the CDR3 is TGTGCCACCAGCTCAAGGCGGGCGGACAATGAGCAGTTCTTC. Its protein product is CATSSRRADNEQFF.

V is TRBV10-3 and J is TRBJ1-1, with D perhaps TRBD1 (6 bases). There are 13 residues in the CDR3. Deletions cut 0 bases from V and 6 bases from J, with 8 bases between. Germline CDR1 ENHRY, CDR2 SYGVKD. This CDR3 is CAISESKGAEAFF. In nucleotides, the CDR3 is TGTGCCATCAGTGAGTCGAAGGGGGCTGAAGCTTTCTTT.

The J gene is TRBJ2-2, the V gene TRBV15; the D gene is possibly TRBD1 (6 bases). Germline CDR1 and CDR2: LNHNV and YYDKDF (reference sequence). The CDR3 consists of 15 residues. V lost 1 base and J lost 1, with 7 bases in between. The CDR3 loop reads CATSRGGRNTGELFF. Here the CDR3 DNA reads TGTGCCACCAGCAGAGGGGGGCGGAACACCGGGGAGCTGTTTTTT.

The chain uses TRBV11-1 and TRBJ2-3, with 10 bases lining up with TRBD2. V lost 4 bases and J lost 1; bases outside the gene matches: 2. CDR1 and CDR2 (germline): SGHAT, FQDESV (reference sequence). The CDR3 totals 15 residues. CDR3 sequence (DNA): TGTGCCAGCAGCTCCGGGACTAGCGGCACAGATACGCAGTATTTT. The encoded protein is CASSSGTSGTDTQYF. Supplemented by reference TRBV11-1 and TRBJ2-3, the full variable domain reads EAEVAQSPRYKITEKSQAVAFWCDPISGHATLYWYRQILGQGPELLVQFQDESVVDDSQLPKDRFSAERLKGVDSTLKIQPAELGDSAMYLCASSSGTSGTDTQYFGPGTRLTVL.